Detailed here is one T cell receptor (beta chain). There is no known antigen for this receptor. One base away there is no much larger clone; base qualities are not given. TCRbeta CDR3 regions were amplified from genomic DNA by means of the immunoSEQ Assay, a bias-controlled multiplex PCR. In the authors' own workflow: The number of nucleated cells in each sample was estimated from the amplification of reference gene primers within the assay. To quantify the absolute abundance of each unique TCRbeta CDR3 rearrangement, sequence reads were collapsed and filtered. For each sample, productive Simpson clonality was calculated as the square root of Simpson's diversity index over productive rearrangements. TCRdb carries this immuneACCESS record with in-frame sequences only. Its versions omit some clonotypes, under half of them owing to an unresolved V gene in the studies checked, with the rest unexplained. V, J and clone size are those of that table, while D and trimming were read from the DNA. This sample is represented by hundreds of thousands of clones; 65% to 90% of them were singletons. Approximately 9.6% of the sample is held by the ten biggest clonotypes.

The sample is drawn from a study of blood T cell repertoires in COVID-19 (TCRdb year 2020). Notes on the research overall: The collaborator samples originated in the United States, Italy and Spain and spanned the acute and convalescent phases of COVID-19. The prospective study material was composed of cDNA or gDNA derived from T cells, B-cell-depleted T cells, or PBMCs. The samples were drawn from the first 160 participants of the ongoing ImmuneRACE study and from over 950 subjects provided by 6 global collaborators. A de-identified subject ID, COVID-19 status, age in years and sex were almost always included in the sample metadata. Where available, HLA class I and class II types were obtained from metadata supplied by the sample provider rather than from assay-based typing. The repertoires were released in a freely available public database meant as a resource for research on the immune response to SARS-CoV-2. Deeply sampled blood TCRbeta repertoires from subjects exposed to, actively infected with, or recovered from COVID-19 were included in the dataset. Summary of the overall study and its limitations: The amount of clinical and demographic metadata varied by source and participant and was provided uncurated.

Enrolling through a virtual design, the prospective study's participants ranged in age from roughly 18 to 95 years and lived across about two dozen United States geographic areas. In the prospective study, participants were assigned to cohorts based on the clinical history participants reported in a screening survey and a study questionnaire. In the prospective study, whole blood, serum and a nasopharyngeal or oropharyngeal swab were collected from each participant by mobile phlebotomists. Participants in the prospective study had the option to provide additional blood draws and questionnaires over a roughly two-month period. Before DNA extraction, blood samples from the prospective study were shipped at room temperature or frozen. V has 8 bases trimmed and J has 2 bases trimmed; junction bases matching no gene number 8. The CDR3 covers 15 residues, taking in both the cysteine and the phenylalanine. Only the CDR3 DNA stays, 45 bases, in frame from base 1. CDR1 and CDR2 are drawn from the germline V gene: MNHEY, SVGAGI.

Sequencing input: PBMCs or T cells enriched from blood (not recorded which). The sequence was obtained from a woman aged 45-59 years with acute COVID-19. This chain joins TRBV6-5 to TRBJ1-5, with 8 bases aligning to TRBD1. Here is the DNA: TGTGCCAGCCGCCACAAGGACAGGGGCAATCAGCCCCAGCATTTT. This translates into CASRHKDRGNQPQHF.